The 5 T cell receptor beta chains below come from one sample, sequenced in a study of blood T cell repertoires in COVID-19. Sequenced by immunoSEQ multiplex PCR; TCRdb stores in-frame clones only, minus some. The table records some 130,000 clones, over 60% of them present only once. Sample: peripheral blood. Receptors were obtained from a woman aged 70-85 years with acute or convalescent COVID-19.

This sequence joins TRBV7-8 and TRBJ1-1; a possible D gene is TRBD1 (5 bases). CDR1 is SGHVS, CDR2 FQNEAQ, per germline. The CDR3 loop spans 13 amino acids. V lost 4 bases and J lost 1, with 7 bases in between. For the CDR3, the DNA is TGTGCCAGCAGCTCCCAGGGGAACACTGAAGCTTTCTTT. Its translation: CASSSQGNTEAFF.

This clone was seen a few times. The CDR3 DNA sequence: TGTGCCACCAGCAGAGATCTAGGTCAAGGGGGGACCCAGTACTTC. Its protein is CATSRDLGQGGTQYF. The rearrangement uses TRBV15 and TRBJ2-5; D perhaps matches TRBD1 (6 bases). Germline lookup yields CDR1 LNHNV and CDR2 YYDKDF (reference sequence). The CDR3 is 15 residues long. V lost 0 bases to trimming and J lost 7 bases, with 15 bases between them. The variable domain in full, with the rest retrieved from reference TRBV15 and TRBJ2-5, is DAMVIQNPRYQVTQFGKPVTLSCSQTLNHNVMYWYQQKSSQAPKLLFHYYDKDFNNEADTPDNFQSRRPNTSFCFLDIRSPGLGDTAMYLCATSRDLGQGGTQYFGPGTRLLVL.

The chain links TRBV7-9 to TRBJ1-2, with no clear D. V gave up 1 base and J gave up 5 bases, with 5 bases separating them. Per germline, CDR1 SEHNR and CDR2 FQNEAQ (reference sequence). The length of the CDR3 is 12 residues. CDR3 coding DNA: TGTGCCAGCAGCTTAGAGAGTTATGGCTACACCTTC. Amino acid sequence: CASSLESYGYTF.

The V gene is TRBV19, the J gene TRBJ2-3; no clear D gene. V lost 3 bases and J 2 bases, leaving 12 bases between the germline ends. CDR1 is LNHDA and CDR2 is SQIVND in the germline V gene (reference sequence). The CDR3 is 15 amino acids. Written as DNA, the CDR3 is TGTGCCAGTAGTATCTTTAACAGCCCCACAGATACGCAGTATTTT. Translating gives CASSIFNSPTDTQYF.

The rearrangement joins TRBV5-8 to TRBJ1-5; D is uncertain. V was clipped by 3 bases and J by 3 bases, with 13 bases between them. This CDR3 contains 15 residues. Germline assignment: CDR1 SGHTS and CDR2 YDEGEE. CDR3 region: CASSYLGGPNQPQHF. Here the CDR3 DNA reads TGTGCCAGCAGCTACCTCGGAGGACCCAATCAGCCCCAGCATTTT.